Shown below are 2 T cell receptor beta chains from a single sample sequenced in a study of T cell clones after liver transplantation. The assay was immunoSEQ multiplex PCR, and TCRdb's table has in-frame clones only and misses some. The repertoire holds about 100,000 clones, with 75% to 90% as singletons. The input for sequencing was CD4+ T cells from blood, taken before liver transplant. Receptor source: a human donor who received a liver transplant.

This clone was seen a handful of times. V is TRBV5-1 and J is TRBJ1-5, with TRBD1 identical over 9 bases. This CDR3 is 15 amino acids long. Unmatched junction bases numbered 6, after V lost 5 bases and J lost 3 bases. Germline assignment: CDR1 SGHRS and CDR2 YFSETQ. As DNA, the CDR3 is TGCGCCAGCAGTCTAACAGGGGGCCTCAATCAGCCCCAGCATTTT. Translating gives CASSLTGGLNQPQHF. The whole variable domain, filled in from reference TRBV5-1 and TRBJ1-5, reads KAGVTQTPRYLIKTRGQQVTLSCSPISGHRSVSWYQQTPGQGLQFLFEYFSETQRNKGNFPGRFSGRQFSNSRSEMNVSTLELGDSALYLCASSLTGGLNQPQHFGDGTRLSIL.

The V and J genes are TRBV19 and TRBJ1-2, with 9 bases lining up with TRBD1. CDR1 and CDR2 (germline): LNHDA, SQIVND (reference sequence). The CDR3 has 13 amino acids. Trimming at V came to 5 bases and at J to 8 bases, leaving 6 bases not matched to a gene. CDR3 sequence reads: CASSRVDRGGYTF. In DNA form, the CDR3 reads TGTGCCAGTAGTCGGGTGGACAGGGGAGGCTACACCTTC.